This TCR beta chain came from a study of cytomegalovirus exposure and HLA in healthy donors. Study-wide findings and caveats: Researchers counted around 150 TCR beta chains as cytomegalovirus-associated.

With respect to this clone: Its cognate antigen is unknown.

The donors were part of the validation cohort, which consisted of over a hundred subjects and was separate from the first cohort of under 750 subjects. Assay: immunoSEQ multiplex PCR; the TCRdb copy retains only in-frame clones and omits some. The sample has about 330,000 clones, 75% to 90% seen once; the top ten hold about 0.91%. The CDR3 is 16 amino acids. V was clipped by 4 bases and J by 4 bases; unmatched bases: 11. Germline loops: CDR1 MGHRA, CDR2 YSYEKL. This receptor was identified in a woman aged 18 to 35 in good health and CMV-seronegative. The sample was PBMCs. The V gene is TRBV4-1, the J gene TRBJ2-7; 9 bases are shared with TRBD2. The CDR3, as DNA: TGCGCCAGCAGCCCATCGACCTCCGGACTAGCGTACGAGCAGTACTTC. Residues: CASSPSTSGLAYEQYF.